A selection of T cell receptor beta chains follows, all from one sample in a study of blood T cell repertoires in COVID-19. Only in-frame clones appear in the TCRdb table, and some are missing; sequencing was by immunoSEQ multiplex PCR. The table shows tens of thousands of clones, with about 85% occurring only once. The specimen was peripheral blood. The receptors stem from a woman between 50 and 59 years old with COVID-19, enrolled during active disease. Each CDR3 is given with its conserved first and last residue. Each record gives: clone size, J gene, D gene, V gene, CDR3 DNA, CDR3 protein. D genes are given only for firm matches. Expanded clones are given a class, and other clones once, few, many or no size at all.

clone_size: once; j_call: TRBJ2-5; d_call: NA; v_call: TRBV6-5; cdr3_nt: TGTGCCAGCAGTCCAGGGTTGAGGGGGGAGACCCAGTACTTC; cdr3_aa: CASSPGLRGETQYF
clone_size: NA; j_call: TRBJ2-5; d_call: TRBD1; v_call: TRBV30; cdr3_nt: TGTGCCTGGAGTAACTACAGGGGGCTGAAGACCCAGTACTTC; cdr3_aa: CAWSNYRGLKTQYF
clone_size: NA; j_call: TRBJ2-1; d_call: TRBD1; v_call: TRBV7-9; cdr3_nt: TGTGCCAGCAGCACGGGACAGGGGGCGATTAATGAGCAGTTCTTC; cdr3_aa: CASSTGQGAINEQFF
clone_size: NA; j_call: TRBJ1-5; d_call: TRBD1; v_call: TRBV5-1; cdr3_nt: TGCGCCAGCAGCGAGGGACAGGGCCGCAATCAGCCCCAGCATTTT; cdr3_aa: CASSEGQGRNQPQHF
clone_size: NA; j_call: TRBJ1-1; d_call: NA; v_call: TRBV7-3; cdr3_nt: TGTGCCAGCAGCTTAAACAGTCTTTGGAACACTGAAGCTTTCTTT; cdr3_aa: CASSLNSLWNTEAFF
clone_size: NA; j_call: TRBJ2-2; d_call: TRBD2; v_call: TRBV11-2; cdr3_nt: TGTGCCAGCAGCTATACTAGCGGGAGAACCGGGGAGCTGTTTTTT; cdr3_aa: CASSYTSGRTGELFF
clone_size: NA; j_call: TRBJ2-1; d_call: TRBD2; v_call: TRBV10-3; cdr3_nt: TGTGCCATCACGACTAGCGGGAGAGGTTCCTACAATGAGCAGTTCTTC; cdr3_aa: CAITTSGRGSYNEQFF
clone_size: NA; j_call: TRBJ2-5; d_call: TRBD1; v_call: TRBV28; cdr3_nt: TGTGCCAGCAGTTTAAAGGGGGCCGGAGAGACCCAGTACTTC; cdr3_aa: CASSLKGAGETQYF
clone_size: NA; j_call: TRBJ2-7; d_call: NA; v_call: TRBV27; cdr3_nt: TGTGCCAGCAGTTTCCGTTTTTCCCGGGGAGTGGGGGGCTACGAGCAGTACTTC; cdr3_aa: CASSFRFSRGVGGYEQYF
clone_size: NA; j_call: TRBJ2-3; d_call: TRBD2; v_call: TRBV28; cdr3_nt: TGTGCCAGCAGCCTCCGGACTAGTTCGCGCACAGATACGCAGTATTTT; cdr3_aa: CASSLRTSSRTDTQYF
clone_size: NA; j_call: TRBJ1-1; d_call: TRBD1; v_call: TRBV6-5; cdr3_nt: TGTGCCAGCAGTTGGGATCTAGGGGGCGCGGGCACTGAAGCTTTCTTT; cdr3_aa: CASSWDLGGAGTEAFF
clone_size: NA; j_call: TRBJ1-1; d_call: NA; v_call: TRBV10-3; cdr3_nt: TGTGCCATCAGTAACAATTTGAACACTGAAGCTTTCTTT; cdr3_aa: CAISNNLNTEAFF
clone_size: NA; j_call: TRBJ2-1; d_call: TRBD1; v_call: TRBV28; cdr3_nt: TGTGCCAGCAGTTTGGCAGGGGGTACGAACTACAATGAGCAGTTCTTC; cdr3_aa: CASSLAGGTNYNEQFF
clone_size: NA; j_call: TRBJ1-4; d_call: TRBD1; v_call: TRBV6-6; cdr3_nt: TGTGCCAGCAGTACAACAGGGGGCGCGGGAGAAAAACTGTTTTTT; cdr3_aa: CASSTTGGAGEKLFF
clone_size: NA; j_call: TRBJ2-7; d_call: NA; v_call: TRBV6-5; cdr3_nt: TGTGCCAGCAGCCTGCGACAGGCCTACGAGCAGTACTTC; cdr3_aa: CASSLRQAYEQYF
clone_size: NA; j_call: TRBJ2-5; d_call: TRBD2; v_call: TRBV11-3; cdr3_nt: TGTGCCAGCAGCTTAGGGACTAGCGGGAGGGAGACCCAGTACTTC; cdr3_aa: CASSLGTSGRETQYF
clone_size: NA; j_call: TRBJ2-1; d_call: TRBD2; v_call: TRBV4-2; cdr3_nt: TGTGCCAGCAGCCAAGAAGGTTCTAGCGGGAGGCATGAGCAGTTCTTC; cdr3_aa: CASSQEGSSGRHEQFF
clone_size: few; j_call: TRBJ1-2; d_call: TRBD1; v_call: TRBV6-6; cdr3_nt: TGTGCCAGCAGTCGACAGGGTAAATCTGAATCGGGTGGCTACACCTTC; cdr3_aa: CASSRQGKSESGGYTF
clone_size: NA; j_call: TRBJ2-2; d_call: NA; v_call: TRBV2; cdr3_nt: TGTGCCAGCAGTAGGAGTGTTTCGAACACCGGGGAGCTGTTTTTT; cdr3_aa: CASSRSVSNTGELFF
clone_size: NA; j_call: TRBJ2-1; d_call: TRBD2; v_call: TRBV19; cdr3_nt: TGTGCCAGTAGTTTGCCAGCGGGGGTCTACAATGAGCAGTTCTTC; cdr3_aa: CASSLPAGVYNEQFF
clone_size: NA; j_call: TRBJ2-7; d_call: TRBD2; v_call: TRBV4-2; cdr3_nt: TGTGCCAGCAGCCCCAGCGGGAGCTCCTACGAGCAGTACTTC; cdr3_aa: CASSPSGSSYEQYF
clone_size: NA; j_call: TRBJ2-7; d_call: NA; v_call: TRBV11-2; cdr3_nt: TGTGCCAGCAGCCTGGCGGAGCATTACTACGAGCAGTACTTC; cdr3_aa: CASSLAEHYYEQYF
clone_size: NA; j_call: TRBJ2-3; d_call: NA; v_call: TRBV27; cdr3_nt: TGTGCCAGCAGTTTGGAGCTAGGCGCAGATACGCAGTATTTT; cdr3_aa: CASSLELGADTQYF
clone_size: few; j_call: TRBJ2-1; d_call: NA; v_call: TRBV7-9; cdr3_nt: TGTGCCAGCAGCCAAACAGGGTTCAATGAGCAGTTCTTC; cdr3_aa: CASSQTGFNEQFF
clone_size: NA; j_call: TRBJ1-3; d_call: NA; v_call: TRBV5-1; cdr3_nt: TGCGCCAGCAGCTTGGCCGGAGGGACTGGAAACACCATATATTTT; cdr3_aa: CASSLAGGTGNTIYF
clone_size: NA; j_call: TRBJ2-1; d_call: TRBD2; v_call: TRBV15; cdr3_nt: TGTGCCACCAGCAGAGATAGGGGACTAGTTATCGTGAATGAGCAGTTCTTC; cdr3_aa: CATSRDRGLVIVNEQFF
clone_size: NA; j_call: TRBJ1-1; d_call: NA; v_call: TRBV28; cdr3_nt: TGTGCCAGCGAGGCGGACACTGAAGCTTTCTTT; cdr3_aa: CASEADTEAFF
clone_size: NA; j_call: TRBJ1-2; d_call: NA; v_call: TRBV28; cdr3_nt: TGTGCCAGCTGCGGGACGGTCGTTAACTATGGCTACACCTTC; cdr3_aa: CASCGTVVNYGYTF
clone_size: NA; j_call: TRBJ2-2; d_call: TRBD2; v_call: TRBV5-1; cdr3_nt: TGCGCCAGCAGCGGGGGGACTAGCGGGAACCCCGGGGAGCTGTTTTTT; cdr3_aa: CASSGGTSGNPGELFF
clone_size: NA; j_call: TRBJ1-6; d_call: NA; v_call: TRBV3-1/TRBV3-2; cdr3_nt: TGTGCCAGCAGCCAAGTACGAGGGAGGCATTCACCCCTCCACTTT; cdr3_aa: CASSQVRGRHSPLHF
clone_size: NA; j_call: TRBJ2-1; d_call: TRBD2; v_call: TRBV28; cdr3_nt: TGTGCCAGCAGCTCCGGACTAGCGGGAGGATACAATGAGCAGTTCTTC; cdr3_aa: CASSSGLAGGYNEQFF
clone_size: NA; j_call: TRBJ2-1; d_call: TRBD2; v_call: TRBV4-2; cdr3_nt: TGTGCCAGCAGCCAAGCACTAGCGGGATTCTACAATGAGCAGTTCTTC; cdr3_aa: CASSQALAGFYNEQFF
clone_size: NA; j_call: TRBJ2-3; d_call: NA; v_call: TRBV5-1; cdr3_nt: TGCGCCAGCAAAAGGTGGGGGGAATCCACAGATACGCAGTATTTT; cdr3_aa: CASKRWGESTDTQYF
clone_size: NA; j_call: TRBJ1-5; d_call: NA; v_call: TRBV19; cdr3_nt: TGTGCCAGTAGGAGAGATAGCAATCAGCCCCAGCATTTT; cdr3_aa: CASRRDSNQPQHF
clone_size: NA; j_call: TRBJ2-1; d_call: TRBD1; v_call: TRBV3-1/TRBV3-2; cdr3_nt: TGTGCCAGCAGCCGGAACAGGGGGTCCGATGAGCAGTTCTTC; cdr3_aa: CASSRNRGSDEQFF
clone_size: NA; j_call: TRBJ1-1; d_call: TRBD1; v_call: TRBV27; cdr3_nt: TGTGCCAGCAGTTTATCAGGGGGCGCAAGCTCTGAAGCTTTCTTT; cdr3_aa: CASSLSGGASSEAFF
clone_size: once; j_call: TRBJ2-3; d_call: TRBD1; v_call: TRBV9; cdr3_nt: TGTGCCAGCACGGCAGGGGGAACGACAGATACGCAGTATTTT; cdr3_aa: CASTAGGTTDTQYF
clone_size: NA; j_call: TRBJ2-2; d_call: NA; v_call: TRBV7-9; cdr3_nt: TGTGCCAGCAGCTCCGTCCGGAGCCGGACCGGGGAGCTGTTTTTT; cdr3_aa: CASSSVRSRTGELFF
clone_size: once; j_call: TRBJ2-3; d_call: NA; v_call: TRBV18; cdr3_nt: TGTGCCAGCTCACCATCCCAGGATACGCAGTATTTT; cdr3_aa: CASSPSQDTQYF
clone_size: NA; j_call: TRBJ2-5; d_call: NA; v_call: TRBV7-8; cdr3_nt: TGTGCCAGCAGCTTAGATGTTGGGAAGGGGGAGACCCAGTACTTC; cdr3_aa: CASSLDVGKGETQYF
clone_size: NA; j_call: TRBJ1-5; d_call: TRBD1; v_call: TRBV2; cdr3_nt: TGTGCCAGCAGAGGACAGGGTAATCAGCCCCAGCATTTT; cdr3_aa: CASRGQGNQPQHF
clone_size: NA; j_call: TRBJ2-3; d_call: NA; v_call: TRBV10-3; cdr3_nt: TGTGCCATCAGTGTGGGCGGAGGGGGCACAGATACGCAGTATTTT; cdr3_aa: CAISVGGGGTDTQYF
clone_size: NA; j_call: TRBJ2-5; d_call: TRBD1; v_call: TRBV5-1; cdr3_nt: TGCGCCAGCAGCGGTCGGACAGGGAAAGAGACCCAGTACTTC; cdr3_aa: CASSGRTGKETQYF
clone_size: NA; j_call: TRBJ2-7; d_call: TRBD1; v_call: TRBV7-7; cdr3_nt: TGTGCTAGCAGCTTAGCGCAGGGGGAGACCTACGAGCAGTACTTC; cdr3_aa: CASSLAQGETYEQYF
clone_size: NA; j_call: TRBJ2-1; d_call: TRBD2; v_call: TRBV11-3; cdr3_nt: TGTGCCAGCAGGCAGGTAGCGGGGGGATGGTATGAGCAGTTCTTC; cdr3_aa: CASRQVAGGWYEQFF
clone_size: NA; j_call: TRBJ2-7; d_call: NA; v_call: TRBV6-5; cdr3_nt: TGTGCCAGCAGGACTCGTTGGGACGAGCAGTACTTC; cdr3_aa: CASRTRWDEQYF